Listed below are T cell receptor beta chains from one sample, sequenced in a study of blood T cell repertoires in COVID-19. The method was immunoSEQ multiplex PCR; TCRdb's version includes in-frame clones alone and lacks a portion of them. The sample includes roughly 110,000 clones, roughly 90% of them seen just once. The sample taken for sequencing was peripheral blood. Receptor source: a human donor with acute or convalescent COVID-19. The donor label of this sample is uncertain. Both conserved end residues are part of each CDR3. D genes are given only for firm matches. A clone size is listed for some rows: how often the clone was seen (once, few, many), or a class if it is expanded.

D gene | J gene | V gene | clone size | CDR3 DNA | CDR3 protein
TRBD1 | TRBJ1-2 | TRBV2 | - | TGTGCCAGCAGTCGACAGGGCGGCCTGTTCTACACCTTC | CASSRQGGLFYTF
TRBD1 | TRBJ2-6 | TRBV19 | - | TGTGCCAGTAGGACCCAGGGGGCTGGGGCCAACGTCCTGACTTTC | CASRTQGAGANVLTF
- | TRBJ2-1 | TRBV4-3 | - | TGCGCCAGCAGCCAAGATGGGTGGACAGACTCCTACAATGAGCAGTTCTTC | CASSQDGWTDSYNEQFF
TRBD2 | TRBJ2-2 | TRBV23-1 | - | TGCGCCAGCAGTCAAGGGACTAGGAACACCGGGGAGCTGTTTTTT | CASSQGTRNTGELFF
TRBD1 | TRBJ1-6 | TRBV28 | - | TGTGCCAGCCGGTCGGGGACAGCTTATAATTCACCCCTCCACTTT | CASRSGTAYNSPLHF
- | TRBJ2-3 | TRBV3-1/TRBV3-2 | - | TGTGCCAGCAGCCAAGAGTGGGTTGTCGGTACTAGGTTCACAGACACAGATACGCAGTATTTT | CASSQEWVVGTRFTDTDTQYF
- | TRBJ1-4 | TRBV28 | - | TGTGCCAGCAGTACACCAGGGGCTTCGGAAAAACTGTTTTTT | CASSTPGASEKLFF
TRBD2 | TRBJ2-3 | TRBV4-2 | once | TGTGCCAGCAGCCAGGCCGGGACTAGCGGGAGTTATACGCAGTATTTT | CASSQAGTSGSYTQYF
TRBD1 | TRBJ2-7 | TRBV5-1 | - | TGCGCCAGCAGCTTGCTGTTAGGGGGCTCCTCCTACGAGCAGTACTTC | CASSLLLGGSSYEQYF
- | TRBJ1-1 | TRBV29-1 | few | TGCAGCGTTGCCCGGACAGTGAACACTGAAGCTTTCTTT | CSVARTVNTEAFF
TRBD1 | TRBJ1-1 | TRBV2 | once | TGTGCCAGCGAGGGGGACAGGAACACTGAAGCTTTCTTT | CASEGDRNTEAFF
TRBD2 | TRBJ2-6 | TRBV4-3 | - | TGCGCCAGCAGCTCCTCGGGAGGTAACTCTGGGGCCAACGTCCTGACTTTC | CASSSSGGNSGANVLTF
- | TRBJ2-3 | TRBV21-1 | - | TGTGCCAGCACCCCACATCAGGGGCCCGGACTCCCTTCCACAGATACGCAGTATTTT | CASTPHQGPGLPSTDTQYF
TRBD1 | TRBJ1-5 | TRBV6-2/TRBV6-3 | once | TGTGCCAGCAGTTACCTCGCAACCAGACAGGGAAGCAATCAGCCCCAGCATTTT | CASSYLATRQGSNQPQHF
TRBD2 | TRBJ2-1 | TRBV3-1/TRBV3-2 | - | TGTGCCAGCAGGGGACTAGCGGGAGACGATGAGCAGTTCTTC | CASRGLAGDDEQFF
TRBD2 | TRBJ2-1 | TRBV2 | - | TGTGCCAGCAGTGAGGAGGTAGCGGGACCGTTCAATGAGCAGTTCTTC | CASSEEVAGPFNEQFF
TRBD1 | TRBJ2-7 | TRBV14 | - | TGTGCCAGCAGCCCCGGGACAGGGTCCTACGAGCGATACTTC | CASSPGTGSYERYF
TRBD1 | TRBJ1-2 | TRBV10-3 | once | TGTGCCATCAGTGTTTTGGACAGGGACTATGGCTACACCTTC | CAISVLDRDYGYTF
- | TRBJ2-1 | TRBV4-1 | - | TGCGCCAGCAGCCAAGTCTCGGGGGTTAAGGATGAGCAGTTCTTC | CASSQVSGVKDEQFF
- | TRBJ2-2 | TRBV7-2 | - | TGTGCCAGCAGTCGGGAAACCGGGGAGCTGTTTTTT | CASSRETGELFF
- | TRBJ2-7 | TRBV6-5 | - | TGTGCCAGCAGACCTGGGCTCACCCGACCTGGGCAGCAGTACTTC | CASRPGLTRPGQQYF
- | TRBJ1-2 | TRBV5-8 | - | TGTGCCAGCAGCTTGGTCGAAGGAGATTATTACACCTTC | CASSLVEGDYYTF
- | TRBJ2-1 | TRBV3-1/TRBV3-2 | - | TGTGCCAGCAGCCAAGTGTCTACAGGGCGTGAGCAGTTCTTC | CASSQVSTGREQFF
TRBD1 | TRBJ1-1 | TRBV18 | - | TGTGCCAGCTCACCCCTGGGACAGGGAGGCACTGAAGCTTTCTTT | CASSPLGQGGTEAFF
- | TRBJ1-4 | TRBV7-9 | - | TGTGCCAGCAGTGAATGGGCCGCAACTAATGAAAAACTGTTTTTT | CASSEWAATNEKLFF
TRBD2 | TRBJ2-1 | TRBV10-2 | - | TGCGCCAGCAGTGAGTTTGAGCGGGGCAATGAGCAGTTCTTC | CASSEFERGNEQFF
- | TRBJ1-6 | TRBV2 | - | TGTGCCAGCAGTGACAATAGTGACCCGGAGGGGTCACCCCTCCACTTT | CASSDNSDPEGSPLHF
TRBD1 | TRBJ2-7 | TRBV4-2 | - | TGTGCCAGCAGCCAAGCACCGGGACAGGGGATATACGAGCAGTACTTC | CASSQAPGQGIYEQYF
- | TRBJ1-2 | TRBV30 | - | TGTGCCTGGAGTGTATCACTTCTCGCTAACTATGGCTACACCTTC | CAWSVSLLANYGYTF
TRBD1 | TRBJ2-7 | TRBV2 | few | TGTGCCAGCAGGAGGGACAGGGGGACCTACGAGCAGTACTTC | CASRRDRGTYEQYF
TRBD1 | TRBJ2-4 | TRBV7-2 | - | TGTGCCAGCAGCCCTCGGGACAGGAGGAACATTCAGTACTTC | CASSPRDRRNIQYF
TRBD1 | TRBJ2-1 | TRBV10-3 | - | TGTGCCATCAGACCGGGACAGGGGATGGGAATTGAGCAGTTCTTC | CAIRPGQGMGIEQFF
- | TRBJ1-2 | TRBV6-6 | - | TGTGCCAGCAGCCCAGGGGTGGGCTATGGCTACACCTTC | CASSPGVGYGYTF
TRBD1 | TRBJ2-1 | TRBV2 | - | TGTGCCAGCGCGGGACAGGGTATTTCACTGGGGGAGCAGTTCTTC | CASAGQGISLGEQFF
TRBD1 | TRBJ2-7 | TRBV19 | - | TGTGCCAGTAGTATAGGTCCACAGGGGAACTACGAGCAGTACTTC | CASSIGPQGNYEQYF
- | TRBJ2-2 | TRBV6-5 | few | TGTGCCAGCACCTCACGCCCACGGGGAGCCGGGGAGCTGTTTTTT | CASTSRPRGAGELFF
- | TRBJ1-5 | TRBV5-1 | - | TGCGCCAGCAGCTACCTCGGAGGCAATCAGCCCCAGCATTTT | CASSYLGGNQPQHF
TRBD1 | TRBJ1-1 | TRBV7-9 | few | TGTGCCAGCAGCCCCCTCTGGGGACAGGGGGCTATTAACACTGAAGCTTTCTTT | CASSPLWGQGAINTEAFF
TRBD1 | TRBJ2-1 | TRBV7-9 | few | TGTGCCAGCAGCTTAGGACAGGGTGGGGACAATGAGCAGTTCTTC | CASSLGQGGDNEQFF
- | TRBJ1-1 | TRBV19 | - | TGTGCCAGTAGTATACTACAGGGTTCGGGTACTGAAGCTTTCTTT | CASSILQGSGTEAFF